These 6 T cell receptor beta chains originate from one sample sequenced in a study of blood T cell repertoires in COVID-19 (dated by TCRdb to 2019 to 2021). Receptor libraries were prepared by the immunoSEQ multiplex PCR assay. Here the immuneACCESS table is served through TCRdb, limited to in-frame sequences with V and J called. Missing clones are a known gap in these copies; in checked studies unresolved V genes cover under half, and the rest lacks a known reason. The sample yields over 100,000 clones; 85% to 90% were counted once. The ten largest clones add up to roughly a tenth of the sample. The sequenced material came from peripheral blood. The receptors originated from a man older than 75 with acute or convalescent COVID-19.

The genes are TRBV9 and TRBJ2-3, with a tentative D call TRBD1 (6 bases). The CDR3 totals 14 residues. The germline V gene has CDR1 SGDLS and CDR2 YYNGEE. V was cut by 10 bases and J by 0 bases, with 15 bases left in between. CDR3 sequence: CASGTGSSTDTQYF. CDR3 bases: TGTGCCTCCGGTACAGGGTCTAGCACAGATACGCAGTATTTT.

V and J are TRBV28 and TRBJ2-1; D is undetermined. Germline V CDR1 and CDR2: MDHEN, SYDVKM. The CDR3 has 12 amino acids. V was shortened by 6 bases and J by 9 bases, with 12 bases between the two germline ends. CDR3 sequence: CASSPLPGEQFF. DNA for the CDR3: TGTGCCAGCAGCCCGCTCCCAGGTGAGCAGTTCTTC.

The chain joins TRBV5-1 to TRBJ2-1; tentative D call: TRBD1 (5 bases). Germline V CDR1 and CDR2: SGHRS, YFSETQ. The CDR3 is 16 residues long. V dropped 2 bases and J dropped 7 bases, with 19 bases sitting between them. The CDR3 nucleotides read TGCGCCAGCAGCTTCGGTGGGGCTCAAGCATTAAATGAGCAGTTCTTC. Protein product: CASSFGGAQALNEQFF.

This clone has more than one count but fewer than ten. The chain joins TRBV5-1 to TRBJ1-3, with D maybe TRBD1 (5 bases). V shed 3 bases and J shed 4 bases, with 20 bases lying between them. Germline V gene data show CDR1 as SGHRS and CDR2 as YFSETQ. This CDR3 comprises 17 residues. CDR3 amino acids: CASSSVPAGQLGNTIYF. DNA for the CDR3: TGCGCCAGCAGCTCCGTGCCCGCGGGGCAGCTCGGAAACACCATATATTTT. Using reference TRBV5-1 and TRBJ1-3 for the parts outside the CDR3, the full variable domain is KAGVTQTPRYLIKTRGQQVTLSCSPISGHRSVSWYQQTPGQGLQFLFEYFSETQRNKGNFPGRFSGRQFSNSRSEMNVSTLELGDSALYLCASSSVPAGQLGNTIYFGEGSWLTVV.

The CDR3 here is CASSYREGNTIYF. In DNA form, the CDR3 reads TGTGCCAGCAGTTACAGGGAGGGAAACACCATATATTTT. This sequence joins TRBV27 and TRBJ1-3, with D maybe TRBD1 (6 bases). Germline V gene data show CDR1 as MNHEY and CDR2 as SMNVEV (reference sequence). The CDR3 has 13 amino acids. V dropped 4 bases and J dropped 4 bases, with 8 bases sitting between them.

This chain connects TRBV19 to TRBJ2-7; 8 positions agree with TRBD1. The germline V gene encodes CDR1 LNHDA and CDR2 SQIVND (reference sequence). Trimming took 6 bases from V and 5 from J; bases not matched to a gene: 9. CDR3 length: 14 residues. The CDR3 here is CASSPRDRSHEQYF. DNA for the CDR3: TGTGCCAGTAGCCCCCGGGACAGGTCCCACGAGCAGTACTTC.